This T cell receptor (beta chain) came from a study of blood T cell repertoires in COVID-19. Study in general: T cells, B-cell-depleted T cells, or PBMCs provided the cDNA or gDNA that served as material.

As originally analysed: Nucleated cell counts were estimated from reference gene primer amplification. Generated by immunoSEQ multiplex PCR, the TCRdb table keeps only in-frame clones and is missing some. Clonal size and the V and J genes are those of that table, whereas D and trimming came from the DNA. The sample contains more than 100,000 clones, about four fifths of which appear only once. Germline CDR1 and CDR2: MNHEY and SVGAGI. The CDR3 length is 14 residues. V was cut by 8 bases and J by 10 bases, with 18 bases left in between. The chain carries TRBV6-5 and TRBJ1-6; a weak D match, TRBD1 (6 bases). The sequenced sample was peripheral blood. This clonotype was obtained from a man aged 55 to 70 with active or convalescent COVID-19. The CDR3, as DNA: TGTGCCAGCGCCTTGAACAGGGAGTTCTCACCCCTCCACTTT. The encoded protein is CASALNREFSPLHF.